Below are 27 T cell receptor beta chains sequenced from a single sample in a study of T cell responses to AZD1222 COVID-19 vaccine. Sequencing was performed with immunoSEQ multiplex PCR; in TCRdb, only in-frame clones are kept and a portion is missing. The sample records around 120,000 clones, approximately 85% being singletons. The sequences come from peripheral blood, collected on day 0 of AZD1222 vaccination. The receptors were gathered from an adult in good health.

This chain joins TRBV18 and TRBJ1-1; possible D gene TRBD1, 6 bases. Germline assignment: CDR1 KGHSH and CDR2 LQKENI. Trimming removed 0 bases from V and 5 bases from J, with 13 bases in between. This CDR3 region has 15 residues. The CDR3 nucleotides read TGTGCCAGCTCACCACCAAAGGGGAGGGGGACTGAAGCTTTCTTT. Protein product: CASSPPKGRGTEAFF.

The chain has TRBV27 and TRBJ2-7; 7 bases are shared with TRBD1. J gave up 2 bases and V 5 bases, and 9 bases lay outside the gene matches. Looked up from germline, CDR1 is MNHEY and CDR2 is SMNVEV (reference sequence). The CDR3 is made up of 15 amino acids. CDR3 bases: TGTGCCAGCAGTCTCGCAGGGGGATTTGCCTACGAGCAGTACTTC. Its translation is CASSLAGGFAYEQYF.

The rearrangement uses TRBV5-4 and TRBJ1-5; D is unresolved. CDR3 length equals 15 residues. Germline CDR1 reads SGHNT; CDR2 reads YYREEE (reference sequence). V lost 4 bases and J lost 1, with 12 bases in between. Here the CDR3 DNA reads TGTGCCAGCAGCCCGGCCCCATGGAGCAATCAGCCCCAGCATTTT. It codes for CASSPAPWSNQPQHF.

This clone was seen a few times. The rearrangement joins TRBV4-3 to TRBJ1-1; D may be TRBD1 (5 bases). The CDR3 contains 15 residues. V dropped 0 bases and J dropped 5 bases, with 13 bases sitting between them. Germline CDR1 LGHNA, CDR2 YSLEER. CDR3 sequence: CASSQDAQGRTEAFF. In DNA form, the CDR3 reads TGCGCCAGCAGCCAAGATGCTCAGGGAAGGACTGAAGCTTTCTTT.

The rearrangement uses TRBV12-3 or TRBV12-4 and TRBJ1-5; 7 nucleotides agree with TRBD1. The V gene end was trimmed by 8 bases and the J gene end by 7 bases; junction bases not matched to a gene: 5. There are 12 residues in the CDR3. In DNA, the CDR3 is TGTGCCAGCCGCCTACAGGGGCAGCCCCAGCATTTT. It specifies CASRLQGQPQHF.

The chain uses TRBV4-1 and TRBJ1-5; tentative D call: TRBD1 (6 bases). V lost 0 bases to trimming and J lost 4 bases, with 10 bases between them. The CDR3 runs to 15 residues. Per the germline V gene, CDR1 is MGHRA and CDR2 is YSYEKL. The chain's CDR3 is CASSQERQGNQPQHF. DNA for the CDR3: TGCGCCAGCAGCCAAGAGCGCCAGGGGAATCAGCCCCAGCATTTT.

The genes are TRBV5-1 and TRBJ2-2, with D hard to call. Per germline, CDR1 SGHRS and CDR2 YFSETQ. CDR3 length: 15 amino acids. V lost 0 bases and J 4 bases, leaving 10 bases between the germline ends. The DNA for the CDR3 is TGCGCCAGCAGCTTGGTGCCAGCTTCCACCGGGGAGCTGTTTTTT. It yields the protein CASSLVPASTGELFF.

The rearrangement uses TRBV7-6 and TRBJ1-1; 9 bases map to TRBD1. V trimming: 5 bases; J trimming: 8 bases; junction bases outside the gene matches: 21. Germline V CDR1 and CDR2: SGHVS, FNYEAQ. The CDR3 runs to 18 residues. The CDR3 protein is CASSPLSGQGFSRGEAFF. Written as DNA, the CDR3 is TGTGCCAGCAGCCCGCTGTCGGGACAGGGTTTTTCTCGGGGAGAAGCTTTCTTT.

The V gene is TRBV27, the J gene TRBJ1-6; 7 bases agree with TRBD1. The CDR3 extends over 16 amino acids. Per the germline V gene, CDR1 is MNHEY and CDR2 is SMNVEV (reference sequence). With 3 bases clipped from V and 7 bases from J, the junction kept 9 bases outside the gene matches. The CDR3 sequence: CASSFGSRRGNSPLHF. CDR3 in DNA: TGTGCCAGCAGTTTCGGATCGCGCAGGGGGAATTCACCCCTCCACTTT.

The sample holds one count of this clone. The CDR3 DNA reads as TGTGCCAGCAGCCTAGGGGGGGTTCAAGGGGAAAAACTGTTTTTT. It translates to CASSLGGVQGEKLFF. The chain is built from TRBV28 and TRBJ1-4; tentative D call: TRBD1 (6 bases). The CDR3 is 15 residues long. V gave up 6 bases and J gave up 8 bases, with 19 bases separating them. Germline CDR1 reads MDHEN; CDR2 reads SYDVKM.

The V gene is TRBV28, the J gene TRBJ1-1; tentatively, D is TRBD1 (5 bases). V lost 8 bases to trimming and J lost 5 bases, with 21 bases between them. CDR1 MDHEN and CDR2 SYDVKM come from the germline V gene. The CDR3 loop spans 15 amino acids. CDR3 nucleotides: TGTGCCAGCGAGTTGGGAGGGGCAGGATTGACTGAAGCTTTCTTT. Its translation: CASELGGAGLTEAFF.

The chain couples TRBV7-2 to TRBJ2-3; 11 nucleotides match TRBD2. This CDR3 contains 15 residues. Germline assignment: CDR1 SGHTA and CDR2 FQGNSA. Trimming at V came to 8 bases and at J to 3 bases, leaving 7 bases not matched to a gene. As DNA, the CDR3 is TGTGCCAGCCTCCTTAGCGGGGGGGCAACAGATACGCAGTATTTT. Amino acids: CASLLSGGATDTQYF.

V gene TRBV5-1 combines with J gene TRBJ1-2; a weak D match, TRBD1 (6 bases). Germline V CDR1 and CDR2: SGHRS, YFSETQ. The V end lost 6 bases, the J end lost 0 bases, and 18 bases lay between the germline ends. This CDR3 is 16 amino acids long. The CDR3 coding sequence is TGCGCCAGCACCCCACTAGGGGGGGCCTCTAACTATGGCTACACCTTC. This translates into CASTPLGGASNYGYTF.

CDR3 DNA sequence: TGCAGCGTTGGGGAGGGGCACCCCTCTTCCCAGTACTTC. This encodes CSVGEGHPSSQYF. The V and J genes are TRBV29-1 and TRBJ2-5, with TRBD2 identical over 7 bases. The CDR3 runs 13 residues. CDR1 is SQVTM and CDR2 is ANQGSEA in the germline V gene. J was trimmed by 9 bases and V by 4 bases; bases with no gene match: 11.

For the CDR3, the DNA is TGTGCCAGCAGCCAGGACAGGGTGGGAACTGAAGCTTTCTTT. Its translation is CASSQDRVGTEAFF. V and J are TRBV7-8 and TRBJ1-1; 8 bases agree with TRBD1. In germline, CDR1 is SGHVS, CDR2 FQNEAQ. V shed 5 bases and J 5 bases; nucleotides not matched to a gene: 7. The CDR3 extends over 14 amino acids.

The chain has TRBV2 and TRBJ1-1; no firm D call. Between the trimmed V and J ends, which lost 7 bases and 8 bases, there was a span of 17 bases. CDR3 length: 13 amino acids. Germline values: CDR1 SNHLY, CDR2 FYNNEI. This chain's CDR3 is CASNLLLREEAFF. The CDR3 region has the DNA TGTGCCAGCAACCTTCTTCTACGTGAGGAAGCTTTCTTT.

The chain carries TRBV5-1 and TRBJ1-1; 7 positions match TRBD1. Germline CDR1 is SGHRS and CDR2 is YFSETQ. V trimming: 4 bases; J trimming: 3 bases; junction bases outside the gene matches: 9. The CDR3 runs 15 residues. Here the CDR3 reads CASSMTGPTYTEAFF. The CDR3 coding sequence is TGCGCCAGCAGCATGACAGGGCCAACCTACACTGAAGCTTTCTTT.

This rearrangement joins TRBV5-4 to TRBJ1-6; D not certain. In germline, CDR1 is SGHNT, CDR2 YYREEE (reference sequence). The V and J ends lost 0 bases and 11 bases respectively, with 9 bases between them. The CDR3 runs 13 residues. CDR3 coding DNA: TGTGCCAGCAGCTTGGCCCCCGGGACACCCCTCCACTTT. Protein: CASSLAPGTPLHF.

J is TRBJ1-4 and V is TRBV6-1, with D possibly being TRBD1 (5 bases). Germline V gene sequence: CDR1 MNHNS, CDR2 SASEGT. CDR3 length equals 15 residues. Trimming cost V 6 bases and J 6 bases, with 17 bases left between them. The CDR3 nucleotides read TGTGCCAGCAGGATATCTGGCAGGGTTGATGAAAAACTGTTTTTT. Encoded protein: CASRISGRVDEKLFF.

The J gene is TRBJ1-2, the V gene TRBV7-9; D uncertain. V was shortened by 1 base and J by 2 bases, with 8 bases between the two germline ends. The CDR3 extends over 14 amino acids. Germline V lookup: CDR1 SEHNR, CDR2 FQNEAQ (reference sequence). CDR3 region: CASSLVPGNYGYTF. The CDR3 bases are TGTGCCAGCAGCTTAGTCCCGGGGAACTATGGCTACACCTTC.

This sequence joins TRBV11-3 and TRBJ2-6, with 9 positions matching TRBD1. V trimming: 5 bases; J trimming: 0 bases; junction bases outside the gene matches: 5. The CDR3 loop spans 17 amino acids. The germline V gene encodes CDR1 SGHNT and CDR2 YENEEA. CDR3 sequence (DNA): TGTGCCAGCAGCCCCGGACAGGGGATCTCTGGGGCCAACGTCCTGACTTTC. Its translation is CASSPGQGISGANVLTF.

The chain combines TRBV5-5 with TRBJ2-1, with a weak D call TRBD1 (5 bases). Trimming cost V 5 bases and J 8 bases, with 17 bases left between them. The CDR3 runs to 14 residues. CDR1 is SGHKS and CDR2 is YYEKEE in the germline V gene (reference sequence). In DNA form, the CDR3 reads TGTGCCAGCAGGGCTTGGACACTTCTCGATGAGCAGTTCTTC. Encoded protein: CASRAWTLLDEQFF.

This clone occurred once. This chain connects TRBV6-6 to TRBJ2-2; D is unclear. This CDR3 spans 12 amino acids. Germline CDR1 MNHNY, CDR2 SVGAGI (reference sequence). Trimming pared 0 bases from V and 6 bases from J, leaving 2 bases between. CDR3 nucleotide sequence: TGTGCCAGCAGTTACTCGCCCGGGGAGCTGTTTTTT. Translation: CASSYSPGELFF.

V usage is TRBV18 and J usage is TRBJ1-4; TRBD1 aligns across 7 bases. Trimming at V came to 3 bases and at J to 8 bases, leaving 3 bases not matched to a gene. Germline CDR1 reads KGHSH; CDR2 reads LQKENI. There are 13 residues in the CDR3. CDR3 in amino acids: CASSPGQPEKLFF. In DNA, the CDR3 is TGTGCCAGCTCACCGGGACAGCCGGAAAAACTGTTTTTT.

This sequence joins TRBV19 and TRBJ2-1, with 14 bases that match TRBD2. V was clipped by 6 bases and J by 7 bases; unmatched bases: 14. The length of the CDR3 is 18 residues. The germline gives CDR1 LNHDA, CDR2 SQIVND (reference sequence). This CDR3 is CASRPGLAGGKGINEQFF. Here the CDR3 DNA reads TGTGCCAGTAGACCCGGACTAGCGGGGGGAAAGGGAATAAATGAGCAGTTCTTC.

This chain links TRBV9 with TRBJ2-6; D possibly corresponds to TRBD1 (5 bases). Germline CDR1 and CDR2: SGDLS and YYNGEE. V lost 0 bases, J lost 0 bases, and 16 bases lay in between. The CDR3 sequence is 19 residues long. The CDR3 loop is CASSVEGAFESSGANVLTF. CDR3 bases: TGTGCCAGCAGCGTAGAAGGGGCATTCGAGAGCTCTGGGGCCAACGTCCTGACTTTC.

The chain's CDR3 is CATSEQGGFGEKLFF. CDR3 DNA sequence: TGTGCCACCAGTGAGCAAGGGGGGTTTGGTGAAAAACTGTTTTTT. The V call is TRBV24-1, the J call TRBJ1-4, with a weak D call TRBD1 (6 bases). Trimming took 4 bases from V and 7 from J, leaving 15 bases between them. CDR3 length: 15 amino acids. The V gene's germline CDR1 is KGHDR and CDR2 SFDVKD.